A single sample is the source of the 27 T cell receptor beta chains below, sequenced in a study of Graves' ophthalmopathy and Graves' hyperthyroidism. Amplification of TCR beta CDR3 regions used RNA transcripts. First-round RT-PCR with HTBI primers preceded a second-round multiplex PCR. TCRdb independently ran MiXCR on the multiplex PCR reads; one entry per CDR3 protein. The sample lists hundreds of thousands of distinct CDR3 sequences; 20% to 25% were seen once. The sequenced sample was peripheral blood. The receptors were gathered from a woman between 18 and 29 years old with stable Graves' hyperthyroidism. Some clones in this sample may be carry-over from other donors' samples.

This clonotype was detected only a few times. The CDR3 here is CASSIETGRNQPQHF. CDR3 nucleotide sequence: TGTGCCAGTAGTATAGAGACAGGGCGCAATCAGCCCCAGCATTTT. The chain joins TRBV19 to TRBJ1-5; TRBD1 matches 7 bases. Germline CDR1 reads LNHDA; CDR2 reads SQIVND (reference sequence). This CDR3 spans 15 amino acids. V trimming: 0 bases; J trimming: 2 bases; junction bases outside the gene matches: 1.

Many counts were recorded for this clonotype. The chain carries TRBV6-1 and TRBJ2-6; 10 bases match TRBD1. The V gene end was trimmed by 11 bases and the J gene end by 3 bases; junction bases not matched to a gene: 7. CDR1 is MNHNS, CDR2 SASEGT, per germline. This CDR3 is 15 amino acids long. The CDR3 reads CAGDRGLGGANVLTF. The DNA of the CDR3 is TGTGCCGGCGACAGGGGGCTAGGTGGGGCCAACGTCCTGACTTTC.

This clonotype was seen repeatedly, ten times or more. This chain links TRBV2 with TRBJ1-1; possibly TRBD1 for D (6 bases). The CDR3 has 12 amino acids. The germline V gene has CDR1 SNHLY and CDR2 FYNNEI. The V and J ends lost 6 bases and 7 bases respectively, with 12 bases between them. The DNA of the CDR3 is TGTGCCAGCAGCGGGGGCTTGGGTGAAGCTTTCTTT. Its translation: CASSGGLGEAFF.

This clonotype was counted between two and nine times. The V and J genes are TRBV15 and TRBJ1-1; D remains unclear. Germline lookup yields CDR1 LNHNV and CDR2 YYDKDF (reference sequence). This CDR3 contains 13 residues. The ends were cut back, 2 bases at V and 2 bases at J, with 6 bases in the middle. The CDR3 DNA reads as TGTGCCACCAGCAGAACGTCAAACACTGAAGCTTTCTTT. Translated, it gives CATSRTSNTEAFF.

This clonotype was picked up many times. V and J are TRBV30 and TRBJ2-7; tentatively, D is TRBD1 (5 bases). The CDR3 consists of 15 residues. The germline V and J ends were trimmed by 6 bases and 3 bases, with 21 bases remaining between them. Germline V gene sequence: CDR1 GTSNPN, CDR2 SVGIG (reference sequence). This CDR3 reads CACHQGQMFNYEQYF. In DNA form, the CDR3 reads TGTGCCTGCCACCAGGGCCAGATGTTTAACTACGAGCAGTACTTC. The variable domain in full, with the rest retrieved from reference TRBV30 and TRBJ2-7, is SQTIHQWPATLVQPVGSPLSLECTVEGTSNPNLYWYRQAAGRGLQLLFYSVGIGQISSEVPQNLSASRPQDRQFILSSKKLLLSDSGFYLCACHQGQMFNYEQYFGPGTRLTVT.

The chain employs TRBV5-6 and TRBJ2-7; 10 bases fit TRBD1. Trimming removed 2 bases from V and 3 bases from J; junction bases left unmatched: 8. Germline CDR1 and CDR2: SGHDT and YYEEEE. The CDR3 runs 16 residues. The CDR3 DNA reads TGTGCCAGCAGCTTACAGGACCGGGACAGGGGCTACGAGCAGTACTTC. Translating it yields CASSLQDRDRGYEQYF. Supplemented by reference TRBV5-6 and TRBJ2-7, the full variable domain reads DAGVTQSPTHLIKTRGQQVTLRCSPKSGHDTVSWYQQALGQGPQFIFQYYEEEERQRGNFPDRFSGHQFPNYSSELNVNALLLGDSALYLCASSLQDRDRGYEQYFGPGTRLTVT.

This clonotype was seen many times. This rearrangement joins TRBV6-1 to TRBJ2-7; D is perhaps TRBD1 (6 bases). The ends were cut back, 4 bases at V and 4 bases at J, with 17 bases in the middle. The CDR3 extends over 15 amino acids. CDR1 MNHNS and CDR2 SASEGT come from the germline V gene. The CDR3 here is CASSGTERGEYEQYF. The CDR3 region has the DNA TGTGCCAGCAGTGGGACAGAAAGGGGAGAATACGAGCAGTACTTC.

This clonotype was recorded a few times. The chain couples TRBV5-1 to TRBJ2-5; 13 nucleotides line up with TRBD2. The CDR3 totals 16 residues. The J segment lost 2 bases and the V segment lost 3 bases, leaving 4 bases of the junction unmatched. Germline CDR1 SGHRS, CDR2 YFSETQ. The CDR3 nucleotides are TGCGCCAGCAGCTCCGGGACTAGCGGGGTTCAAGAGACCCAGTACTTC. Translated, it gives CASSSGTSGVQETQYF.

This clonotype came up many times. This chain links TRBV12-3 or TRBV12-4 with TRBJ1-2; 8 nucleotides line up with TRBD1. V gave up 7 bases and J gave up 8 bases; unmatched junction bases: 9. The CDR3 length is 13 residues. The CDR3 is CASTPTGAGGYTF. The CDR3 nucleotides read TGTGCCAGCACCCCGACAGGGGCGGGGGGCTACACCTTC.

This clonotype was picked up many times. The chain is built from TRBV6-5 and TRBJ2-2; no clear D. There are 13 residues in the CDR3. V was pared by 2 bases and J by 4 bases, with 5 bases between. The germline gives CDR1 MNHEY, CDR2 SVGAGI. The CDR3 spells CASSYRGTGELFF. CDR3 sequence (DNA): TGTGCCAGCAGTTACAGAGGCACCGGGGAGCTGTTTTTT.

For this clonotype: A much larger clone differs from this one at a single base, so this may be a read error. This sequence joins TRBV27 and TRBJ1-1; a weak D match, TRBD1 (5 bases). This CDR3 contains 16 residues. Germline V gene lookup returns CDR1 MNHEY and CDR2 SMNVEV (reference sequence). The CDR3, as DNA: TGTGCCAGCAGTTTCGCAGGGTGGTACGGGAACACTGAAGCTTGCTTT. Its protein is CASSFAGWYGNTEACF.

This clonotype was seen only once. The chain couples TRBV6-2 or TRBV6-3 to TRBJ2-2, with D possibly matching TRBD2 (5 bases). Germline V gives CDR1 MNHEY, CDR2 SVGEGT. V lost 0 bases and J lost 4, with 15 bases in between. CDR3 length: 17 residues. The CDR3 sequence: CASSYSKGMGSTGELFF. CDR3 nucleotide sequence: TGTGCCAGCAGTTACTCGAAGGGTATGGGGAGCACCGGGGAGCTGTTTTTT.

The chain couples TRBV29-1 to TRBJ1-2; D remains unclear. CDR3 length equals 12 residues. Trimming left V 4 bases short and J 9 bases short, with 15 bases between. CDR1 is SQVTM and CDR2 is ANQGSEA in the germline V gene. The CDR3 spells CSVVAAESRYTF. The CDR3 DNA reads TGCAGCGTTGTGGCCGCCGAGTCCCGCTACACCTTC.

This clonotype was found many times. The chain carries TRBV11-2 and TRBJ1-6; D not resolved. The ends were cut back, 5 bases at V and 5 bases at J, with 7 bases in the middle. Germline CDR1 and CDR2: SGHAT and FQNNGV. CDR3 length: 13 residues. The CDR3 loop reads CASSVGHNSPLHF. Here the CDR3 DNA reads TGTGCCAGCAGCGTGGGCCATAATTCACCCCTCCACTTT.

This clonotype was found many times. The rearrangement links TRBV6-1 to TRBJ1-2, with a weak D call TRBD1 (5 bases). Trimming removed 1 base at V and 5 bases at J, with 5 bases between. The CDR3 totals 12 residues. CDR1 MNHNS and CDR2 SASEGT come from the germline V gene. This chain's CDR3 is CASSEGTYGYTF. The CDR3 coding sequence is TGTGCCAGCAGTGAAGGGACATATGGCTACACCTTC.

This clonotype was counted at least ten times. This chain joins TRBV6-5 and TRBJ2-6; D remains unclear. This CDR3 has 16 residues. With 1 base removed from V and 0 bases from J, the gap between germline ends came to 7 bases. Germline loops: CDR1 MNHEY, CDR2 SVGAGI. CDR3 loop: CASSYYSLSGANVLTF. CDR3 coding DNA: TGTGCCAGCAGTTACTACAGTCTCTCTGGGGCCAACGTCCTGACTTTC.

Comments on this clonotype: Since a much larger clone is just one base distant, this may be a read error. Without the conserved terminal phenylalanine or tryptophan, this CDR3 likely stems from a read error. The J gene is TRBJ2-7, the V gene TRBV12-3 or TRBV12-4; 15 bases match TRBD2. J gave up 1 base and V 6 bases, and 7 bases lay outside the gene matches. There are 17 residues in the CDR3. CDR3 region: CASSSPGLAGGSYEQYL. The CDR3 DNA reads as TGTGCCAGCAGCTCTCCCGGACTAGCGGGAGGGTCCTACGAGCAGTACTTG.

This clonotype was seen many times. CDR3 residues: CSVTHQGEGETQYF. As DNA, the CDR3 is TGCAGCGTCACACACCAGGGGGAGGGAGAGACCCAGTACTTC. The gene calls are TRBV29-1 and TRBJ2-5; perhaps D is TRBD1 or TRBD2 (7 bases each). The CDR3 runs to 14 residues. Germline V lookup: CDR1 SQVTM, CDR2 ANQGSEA. V was trimmed by 6 bases and J by 4 bases, leaving 18 bases between them.

This clonotype was observed many times. This chain joins TRBV12-3 or TRBV12-4 and TRBJ1-1, with D uncertain. This CDR3 spans 12 amino acids. The germline V and J ends were trimmed by 4 bases and 4 bases, with 7 bases remaining between them. CDR3 nucleotide sequence: TGTGCCAGCAGTTCACACCTCACTGAAGCTTTCTTT. Amino acids: CASSSHLTEAFF.

This clonotype was counted only a few times. This rearrangement joins TRBV9 to TRBJ1-3; 10 positions match TRBD1. The J segment lost 4 bases and the V segment lost 0 bases, leaving 13 bases of the junction unmatched. The CDR3 contains 19 residues. Germline V lookup: CDR1 SGDLS, CDR2 YYNGEE. The CDR3 spells CASSVATGDRGVVGNTIYF. CDR3 nucleotides: TGTGCCAGCAGCGTAGCTACGGGGGACAGGGGCGTTGTCGGAAACACCATATATTTT.

The table lists this clonotype with a count of one. V and J are TRBV11-1 and TRBJ1-2; D possibly corresponds to TRBD1 (5 bases). Trimming cost V 2 bases and J 1 base, with 20 bases left between them. Germline V gene data show CDR1 as SGHAT and CDR2 as FQDESV (reference sequence). The CDR3 is 18 amino acids. Here the CDR3 DNA reads TGTGCCAGCAGCTTAAGCGGTACGAGGGGCAGATTTAACTATGGCTACACCTTC. Its protein is CASSLSGTRGRFNYGYTF.

This clonotype was observed many times. V gene TRBV19 combines with J gene TRBJ1-5; 7 positions match TRBD1. This CDR3 spans 13 amino acids. With 9 bases clipped from V and 3 bases from J, the junction kept 5 bases outside the gene matches. Germline V CDR1 and CDR2: LNHDA, SQIVND (reference sequence). The CDR3 sequence is CASSDRVNQPQHF. CDR3 DNA: TGTGCCAGCAGTGACAGGGTCAATCAGCCCCAGCATTTT. Drawing the rest from reference TRBV19 and TRBJ1-5, the complete variable domain is DGGITQSPKYLFRKEGQNVTLSCEQNLNHDAMYWYRQDPGQGLRLIYYSQIVNDFQKGDIAEGYSVSREKKESFPLTVTSAQKNPTAFYLCASSDRVNQPQHFGDGTRLSIL.

This chain connects TRBV6-1 to TRBJ2-5; the D is unclear. The CDR3 has 11 residues. Germline-derived CDR1 and CDR2 are MNHNS and SASEGT. V lost 5 bases and J 7 bases, leaving 8 bases between the germline ends. CDR3 in amino acids: CASSNQWTQYF. Here the CDR3 DNA reads TGTGCCAGCAGTAATCAATGGACCCAGTACTTC.

This clonotype was seen many times. This sequence joins TRBV12-3 or TRBV12-4 and TRBJ2-5, with TRBD2 matching 13 bases. V lost 6 bases, J lost 5 bases, and 6 bases stayed unmatched. The CDR3 loop spans 15 amino acids. DNA of the CDR3: TGTGCCAGCAGACGGACTAGCGGGGGACGGGAGACCCAGTACTTC. The encoded protein is CASRRTSGGRETQYF.

This clonotype has just a few counts. The chain carries TRBV20-1 and TRBJ2-5; weak D call: TRBD1 (5 bases). The V and J ends lost 2 bases and 2 bases respectively, with 15 bases between them. The length of the CDR3 is 15 residues. Per germline, CDR1 DFQATT and CDR2 SNEGSKA (reference sequence). The CDR3 is CSARRRAGNQETQYF. The CDR3 DNA is TGCAGTGCTAGAAGAAGGGCAGGGAATCAAGAGACCCAGTACTTC.

This clonotype was seen a few times. This chain connects TRBV12-3 or TRBV12-4 to TRBJ1-6, with 9 bases fitting TRBD1. J gave up 9 bases and V 11 bases, and 11 bases lay outside the gene matches. The CDR3 runs to 14 residues. The CDR3 region is CASRWDRVTSPLHF. CDR3 nucleotides: TGTGCCTCGAGGTGGGACAGGGTAACTTCACCCCTCCACTTT.

There are many counts of this clonotype. The J gene is TRBJ1-2, the V gene TRBV6-2 or TRBV6-3; D unclear. CDR1 and CDR2 from the germline V gene are MNHEY and SVGEGT. The CDR3 contains 12 residues. V was clipped by 7 bases and J by 4 bases, with 10 bases between them. This CDR3 reads CASTPGPYGYTF. The DNA of the CDR3 is TGTGCCAGCACCCCCGGACCCTATGGCTACACCTTC.